This T cell receptor beta chain was recovered during a study of cytomegalovirus exposure and HLA in healthy donors. Germline values: CDR1 SGHRS, CDR2 YFSETQ. CDR3 length equals 14 residues. V dropped 5 bases and J dropped 4; count of bases not matched to a gene: 4. Note on this clone: Its target is unknown.

Whole-study findings and limits: Some segments of the V type, notably TRBV6-2 and TRBV6-3, were excluded as indistinguishable. Cytomegalovirus-associated status was assigned to approximately 160 TCR beta chains. For TCR beta chains, V- and J-gene trimming was later linked to a missense DCLRE1C variant.

The PCR ran on 60 Vbeta and 13 Jbeta primers. The table came from immunoSEQ multiplex PCR; TCRdb's copy has only in-frame clones and leaves some out. The sample has 150,000 to 200,000 clones, around nine tenths seen once; the top ten hold about 0.85%. The rearrangement links TRBV5-1 to TRBJ2-7; TRBD2 matches at 12 bases. Sequenced material: PBMCs. This TCR came from a woman between 25 and 40 years old in good health and CMV-seronegative. CDR3 in DNA: TGCGCCAGCAGTGCACTAGCGGGAGGTTACGAGCAGTACTTC. It is translated as CASSALAGGYEQYF.